The next 2 T cell receptor beta chains were all read from a single sample in a study of T-cell reconstitution after alpha-beta-depleted transplantation in children. Unique molecular identifiers were incorporated when the TCRbeta library was constructed. Via MiXCR, TCRdb re-called the PCR reads, giving one row per CDR3 protein. The sample lists 610,000 or so distinct CDR3 sequences; approximately 30% were seen once. Material: PBMCs, obtained before TCRalphabeta/CD19-depleted stem cell transplant. The receptors derive from a boy under two years old with Wiskott-Aldrich syndrome, due to receive a stem cell transplant.

Only a few counts were recorded for this clonotype. The chain carries TRBV20-1 and TRBJ2-3, with 9 bases aligning to TRBD2. The CDR3 consists of 14 residues. Trimming took 6 bases from V and 4 from J; bases not matched to a gene: 8. Germline-derived CDR1 and CDR2 are DFQATT and SNEGSKA (reference sequence). CDR3 bases: TGCAGTGCGAAATATAGCGGGAGATCAGATACGCAGTATTTT. Translated: CSAKYSGRSDTQYF.

In this sample, this clonotype turned up a few times. The rearrangement uses TRBV24-1 and TRBJ2-2; D ambiguous. Germline V gives CDR1 KGHDR, CDR2 SFDVKD. The CDR3 sequence is 14 residues long. Between the trimmed V and J ends, which lost 8 bases and 4 bases, there was a span of 13 bases. CDR3 coding DNA: TGTGCCACCAAAGGTCCCCTCCTCACCGGGGAGCTGTTTTTT. Translation gives CATKGPLLTGELFF.